This TCR beta chain emerged from a study of blood T cell repertoires in COVID-19. Turning to the study itself: The study drew acute and convalescent COVID-19 samples from the United States, Italy and Spain.

Under the authors' procedure: Nucleated cell counts were estimated from reference gene primer amplification. Libraries were prepared by immunoSEQ multiplex PCR; TCRdb keeps only in-frame clonotypes and omits some of them. For V, J and clone size, that table is used; D and trimming come from the DNA. Of about 89,000 clones in the sample, approximately 84% are singletons; the top ten hold about 6%. Patients from Seattle were sampled longitudinally, starting during active infection. This clonotype originated in a man between 70 and 80 years old with COVID-19, enrolled during active disease. What was sequenced was peripheral blood.

Written as DNA, the CDR3 is TGTGCCAGCAGCCCCTTAGCCGTTGAAGAGACCCAGTACTTC. It codes for CASSPLAVEETQYF. The rearrangement links TRBV5-6 to TRBJ2-5, with D unclear. Germline V gene data show CDR1 as SGHDT and CDR2 as YYEEEE. With 4 bases removed from V and 3 bases from J, the gap between germline ends came to 13 bases. This CDR3 has 14 residues.